This passage covers 29 T cell receptor beta chains from one sample sequenced in a study of STAT5B mutations in CD4+ large granular lymphocyte leukemia. The repertoire was sequenced with immunoSEQ multiplex PCR; TCRdb's copy has only in-frame clones and lacks some. The sample records 1,500 to 2,000 clones, roughly 81% being singletons. The sequenced sample consisted of PBMCs. These receptor sequences come from a woman aged 70 to 79 with CD4+ T-cell large granular lymphocyte leukemia.

The chain couples TRBV5-1 to TRBJ2-5, with 7 bases fitting TRBD1. Germline V lookup: CDR1 SGHRS, CDR2 YFSETQ. The CDR3 consists of 15 residues. The V segment lost 5 bases and the J segment 2 bases; nucleotides outside the gene matches: 9. This CDR3 is CASSLDRDGQETQYF. In DNA, the CDR3 is TGCGCCAGCAGTTTAGACAGGGATGGACAAGAGACCCAGTACTTC.

This clone has only a few counts. The gene calls are TRBV11-2 and TRBJ2-7, with D perhaps given as TRBD1 or TRBD2 (7 bases each). V lost 3 bases, J lost 4 bases, and 16 bases lay in between. Per the germline V gene, CDR1 is SGHAT and CDR2 is FQNNGV. This CDR3 is built from 15 residues. The CDR3, as DNA: TGTGCCAGCAGCTTCCTCAGGGGGGGACAGTACGAGCAGTACTTC. Encoded protein: CASSFLRGGQYEQYF. Variable domain in full (rest from reference TRBV11-2 and TRBJ2-7): EAGVAQSPRYKIIEKRQSVAFWCNPISGHATLYWYQQILGQGPKLLIQFQNNGVVDDSQLPKDRFSAERLKGVDSTLKIQPAKLEDSAVYLCASSFLRGGQYEQYFGPGTRLTVT.

V and J are TRBV2 and TRBJ1-5, with a possible D match to TRBD1 (5 bases). V dropped 7 bases and J dropped 6 bases, with 16 bases sitting between them. Germline V gene sequence: CDR1 SNHLY, CDR2 FYNNEI. The CDR3 has 14 amino acids. The CDR3 spells CASTRGLAGQPQHF. CDR3 DNA sequence: TGTGCCAGCACCCGGGGACTGGCGGGTCAGCCCCAGCATTTT.

The J gene is TRBJ1-1, the V gene TRBV5-6, with 11 bases lining up with TRBD1. CDR3 size: 13 residues. Germline trimming cut 2 bases from V and 8 bases from J; bases unmatched to any gene: 2. CDR1 is SGHDT, CDR2 YYEEEE, per germline. CDR3 in DNA: TGTGCCAGCAGCTTTGGGGACAGGGGGGAAGCTTTCTTT. Translated: CASSFGDRGEAFF. Combining the CDR3 with reference TRBV5-6 and TRBJ1-1 gives the whole variable domain DAGVTQSPTHLIKTRGQQVTLRCSPKSGHDTVSWYQQALGQGPQFIFQYYEEEERQRGNFPDRFSGHQFPNYSSELNVNALLLGDSALYLCASSFGDRGEAFFGQGTRLTVV.

This clone was detected only once. V gene TRBV29-1 combines with J gene TRBJ2-1, with 7 bases lining up with TRBD1. The germline V gene has CDR1 SQVTM and CDR2 ANQGSEA. With 7 bases clipped from V and 4 bases from J, the junction kept 10 bases outside the gene matches. CDR3 size: 14 residues. The chain's CDR3 is CSGTGTVDYNEQFF. CDR3 sequence (DNA): TGCAGCGGGACCGGGACAGTAGATTACAATGAGCAGTTCTTC.

The J gene is TRBJ2-2, the V gene TRBV9, with unresolved D. Trimming shortened V by 4 bases and J by 5 bases, and 12 bases separated the two germline ends. The CDR3 loop spans 14 amino acids. Germline V lookup: CDR1 SGDLS, CDR2 YYNGEE. In DNA form, the CDR3 reads TGTGCCAGCAGCCCAATCATAAGGACCGGGGAGCTGTTTTTT. Translation gives CASSPIIRTGELFF.

V usage is TRBV4-1 and J usage is TRBJ1-3; TRBD1 is a possible D gene (5 bases). CDR1 and CDR2 from the germline V gene are MGHRA and YSYEKL. The CDR3 runs to 16 residues. V lost 4 bases and J 8 bases, leaving 21 bases between the germline ends. CDR3 bases: TGCGCCAGCAGCCCGTCCGTGACAGCGACCCACTACACCATATATTTT. Protein: CASSPSVTATHYTIYF.

This chain joins TRBV5-6 and TRBJ1-2; D perhaps matches TRBD1 (6 bases). This CDR3 spans 15 amino acids. Germline CDR1 is SGHDT and CDR2 is YYEEEE. V lost 6 bases and J 7 bases, leaving 22 bases between the germline ends. The DNA of the CDR3 is TGTGCCAGCAACCTTCGGGGGGCCGGCGCCTTTGGCTACACCTTC. Residues: CASNLRGAGAFGYTF.

V gene TRBV18 combines with J gene TRBJ2-7; 9 nucleotides line up with TRBD1. Trimming removed 6 bases from V and 4 bases from J; junction bases left unmatched: 7. The CDR3 is made up of 14 amino acids. Germline CDR1 is KGHSH and CDR2 is LQKENI. CDR3 nucleotides: TGTGCCAGCTCCGTGGACAGGGGAAAGTACGAGCAGTACTTC. As protein: CASSVDRGKYEQYF.

The CDR3 region has the DNA TGTGCCAGCAGTGACGTACGGGGAGCTTCTGGAAACACCATATATTTT. As protein: CASSDVRGASGNTIYF. V is TRBV2 and J is TRBJ1-3, with D unresolved. Per germline, CDR1 SNHLY and CDR2 FYNNEI. This CDR3 contains 16 residues. V was trimmed by 3 bases and J by 1 base, leaving 13 bases between them. Drawing the rest from reference TRBV2 and TRBJ1-3, the complete variable domain is EPEVTQTPSHQVTQMGQEVILRCVPISNHLYFYWYRQILGQKVEFLVSFYNNEISEKSEIFDDQFSVERPDGSNFTLKIRSTKLEDSAMYFCASSDVRGASGNTIYFGEGSWLTVV.

The rearrangement joins TRBV10-3 to TRBJ1-1, with D perhaps TRBD1 (6 bases). Germline V gene sequence: CDR1 ENHRY, CDR2 SYGVKD. The CDR3 consists of 13 residues. Deletions cut 5 bases from V and 3 bases from J, with 10 bases between. In DNA, the CDR3 is TGTGCCATCAGTCGACAGGAGTACACTGAAGCTTTCTTT. This gives the protein CAISRQEYTEAFF.

The chain links TRBV9 to TRBJ2-1; D perhaps matches TRBD2 (6 bases). The CDR3 runs 17 residues. CDR1 is SGDLS, CDR2 YYNGEE, per germline. The V and J ends lost 2 bases and 0 bases respectively, with 15 bases between them. The DNA of the CDR3 is TGTGCCAGCAGCGTGGGACCCCGGGGGAGCTCCTACAATGAGCAGTTCTTC. The encoded protein is CASSVGPRGSSYNEQFF.

The CDR3 loop reads CASSEGGYTF. DNA of the CDR3: TGTGCCAGCAGTGAAGGCGGCTACACCTTC. This chain links TRBV6-4 with TRBJ1-2; D is unresolved. The CDR3 has 10 amino acids. The germline CDR1 and CDR2 sequences are MRHNA and SNTAGT. The V gene lost 3 bases and the J gene lost 8 bases, with 4 bases spanning the gap.

The chain has TRBV5-1 and TRBJ1-4; TRBD1 matches 7 bases. V gave up 1 base and J gave up 8 bases; unmatched junction bases: 8. Germline V gene lookup returns CDR1 SGHRS and CDR2 YFSETQ. The CDR3 runs to 15 residues. CDR3 in DNA: TGCGCCAGCAGCTTGTTGTCGCAGGGGGAGGAAAAACTGTTTTTT. Its translation: CASSLLSQGEEKLFF.

The J gene is TRBJ1-2, the V gene TRBV5-1; 8 bases are shared with TRBD1. The length of the CDR3 is 16 residues. Germline V CDR1 and CDR2: SGHRS, YFSETQ. Trimming cost V 0 bases and J 8 bases; bases outside gene matches: 12. The CDR3 DNA is TGCGCCAGCAGCTTGGCCCTACTCGACAGGGGTGAAGGCTACACCTTC. Its protein is CASSLALLDRGEGYTF.

The J gene is TRBJ1-6, the V gene TRBV30; D remains ambiguous. Germline CDR1 is GTSNPN and CDR2 is SVGIG (reference sequence). Trimming took off 2 bases at V and 10 bases at J, with 12 bases between the two ends. This CDR3 has 13 residues. CDR3 nucleotides: TGTGCCTGGAGTAAGCAGGATTACTCACCCCTCCACTTT. Translating gives CAWSKQDYSPLHF.

This clone came up once. The CDR3 spells CASSLGGDTQYF. The CDR3 DNA reads as TGTGCCAGCAGTTTAGGAGGAGATACGCAGTATTTT. The V gene is TRBV6-1, the J gene TRBJ2-3, with a possible D match to TRBD2 (5 bases). The V gene lost 5 bases and the J gene lost 5 bases, with 8 bases spanning the gap. From germline, CDR1 is MNHNS and CDR2 SASEGT. The CDR3 sequence is 12 residues long.

The CDR3 here is CASSQVGGNEQFF. In DNA form, the CDR3 reads TGTGCCAGCAGCCAAGTGGGGGGCAATGAGCAGTTCTTC. The V call is TRBV4-2, the J call TRBJ2-1, with D tentatively TRBD2 (6 bases). CDR1 is LGHNA, CDR2 YNFKEQ, per germline. This CDR3 spans 13 amino acids. V shed 1 base and J shed 6 bases, with 7 bases lying between them.

This clone was seen a few times. CDR3 sequence (DNA): TGTGCCAGCAGCGAGACTAGCGGGGGAAGGGAGACCCAGTACTTC. Translation gives CASSETSGGRETQYF. This chain links TRBV5-6 with TRBJ2-5, with 12 bases fitting TRBD2. Germline values: CDR1 SGHDT, CDR2 YYEEEE. The CDR3 runs to 15 residues. V gave up 4 bases and J gave up 5 bases; unmatched junction bases: 6.

J is TRBJ1-1 and V is TRBV12-5, with D perhaps matching TRBD1 (6 bases). Germline V lookup: CDR1 LGHNT, CDR2 FRNRAP. V was pared by 5 bases and J by 3 bases, with 16 bases between. CDR3 length: 15 amino acids. CDR3 protein: CASGGPNRVYTEAFF. The CDR3 coding sequence is TGTGCTAGTGGTGGTCCCAACAGGGTCTACACTGAAGCTTTCTTT. Using reference TRBV12-5 and TRBJ1-1 for the parts outside the CDR3, the full variable domain is DARVTQTPRHKVTEMGQEVTMRCQPILGHNTVFWYRQTMMQGLELLAYFRNRAPLDDSGMPKDRFSAEMPDATLATLKIQPSEPRDSAVYFCASGGPNRVYTEAFFGQGTRLTVV.

This clone was observed a few times. The genes are TRBV18 and TRBJ1-5; 9 positions agree with TRBD1. The V gene's germline CDR1 is KGHSH and CDR2 LQKENI. There are 18 residues in the CDR3. With 3 bases clipped from V and 5 bases from J, the junction kept 14 bases outside the gene matches. The CDR3 here is CASSPVQDRGNIDQPQHF. CDR3 sequence (DNA): TGTGCCAGCTCACCCGTGCAGGACAGGGGTAACATAGATCAGCCCCAGCATTTT.

The chain links TRBV18 to TRBJ2-3; 7 bases are shared with TRBD2. Germline V CDR1 and CDR2: KGHSH, LQKENI. Losses at the gene ends were 3 bases for V and 6 bases for J; bases not matched to a gene: 6. The CDR3 sequence is 14 residues long. CDR3 bases: TGTGCCAGCTCACCGTACGGCGGGAGCGATACGCAGTATTTT. Translating gives CASSPYGGSDTQYF.

This clone occurred a few times. The chain employs TRBV2 and TRBJ1-5; D is possibly TRBD1 (6 bases). V dropped 3 bases and J dropped 6 bases, with 9 bases sitting between them. The CDR3 loop spans 13 amino acids. CDR1 SNHLY and CDR2 FYNNEI come from the germline V gene. The CDR3: CASSEGTRQPQHF. In nucleotides, the CDR3 is TGTGCCAGCAGTGAGGGGACACGTCAGCCCCAGCATTTT.

V gene TRBV5-1 combines with J gene TRBJ2-2; the D gene could be TRBD1 or TRBD2 (5 bases each). V was pared by 1 base and J by 4 bases, with 8 bases between. CDR3 length equals 14 residues. Germline CDR1 SGHRS, CDR2 YFSETQ. CDR3 coding DNA: TGCGCCAGCAGCTTGTTGAGGGGCACCGGGGAGCTGTTTTTT. Translating gives CASSLLRGTGELFF.

This chain links TRBV5-5 with TRBJ1-2; D might be TRBD1 (6 bases). Germline lookup yields CDR1 SGHKS and CDR2 YYEKEE (reference sequence). V was cut by 1 base and J by 4 bases, with 14 bases left in between. This CDR3 is built from 15 residues. The CDR3 nucleotides read TGTGCCAGCAGCTTGCTGGGGGGCTTGGGCTATGGCTACACCTTC. Translation: CASSLLGGLGYGYTF.

This clone showed up just once. J is TRBJ2-3 and V is TRBV5-1; no reliable D call. CDR3 length: 12 amino acids. Trimming removed 4 bases from V and 2 bases from J, with 5 bases in between. Germline V lookup: CDR1 SGHRS, CDR2 YFSETQ. As DNA, the CDR3 is TGCGCCAGCAGCACGGACACAGATACGCAGTATTTT. It is translated as CASSTDTDTQYF.

This clone was observed a single time. The genes are TRBV19 and TRBJ1-2, with D possibly TRBD1 on 5 matching bases. The CDR3 covers 13 residues. Germline values: CDR1 LNHDA, CDR2 SQIVND (reference sequence). V was pared by 9 bases and J by 4 bases, with 15 bases between. CDR3 sequence reads: CASSDRVIYGYTF. The DNA of the CDR3 is TGTGCCAGCTCCGACAGAGTAATCTATGGCTACACCTTC.

The V call is TRBV7-8, the J call TRBJ1-4; no clear D. CDR3 length: 16 amino acids. V gave up 5 bases and J gave up 1 base, with 14 bases separating them. The V gene's germline CDR1 is SGHVS and CDR2 FQNEAQ. CDR3 coding DNA: TGTGCCAGCAGCCCGAGCAGAGGGTTAACTAATGAAAAACTGTTTTTT. Its protein is CASSPSRGLTNEKLFF.

A single count supports this clone. This chain connects TRBV5-4 to TRBJ2-4; D is perhaps TRBD1 or TRBD2 (5 bases each). CDR3 length: 14 residues. Germline assignment: CDR1 SGHNT and CDR2 YYREEE (reference sequence). Trimming stripped 2 bases from V and 8 bases from J, with 14 bases between. The CDR3 DNA follows: TGTGCCAGCAGCTTTCAGCGGTCCAGGGACATTCAGTACTTC. As protein: CASSFQRSRDIQYF.